This T cell receptor (beta chain) was recovered during a study of shared clonotypes between healthy human individuals. Whole-study context: The plates for each donor numbered three CD4 naive, three CD4 memory, two CD8 naive and one CD8 memory.

It was at deep level that the assay was run. The method was immunoSEQ multiplex PCR; TCRdb's version includes in-frame clones alone and lacks a portion of them. The table has hundreds of thousands of clones, 98% seen once; the top ten hold approximately 0.3%. Terminally differentiated effector memory CD45RA+ cells were left out of the naive CD8 fraction, which was CD45RO-negative and positively selected for CCR7. Sequencing was carried out using naive CD8+ T cells sorted from blood. The sequence came from a man under 40 in good health.

The CDR3 loop reads CASSQALRDTQYF. The DNA of the CDR3 is TGTGCCAGCAGCCAAGCCCTACGGGATACGCAGTATTTT. The V and J genes are TRBV4-2 and TRBJ2-3; D gene unclear. V was clipped by 1 base and J by 6 bases, with 8 bases between them. CDR1 is LGHNA and CDR2 is YNFKEQ in the germline V gene. The CDR3 has 13 residues.